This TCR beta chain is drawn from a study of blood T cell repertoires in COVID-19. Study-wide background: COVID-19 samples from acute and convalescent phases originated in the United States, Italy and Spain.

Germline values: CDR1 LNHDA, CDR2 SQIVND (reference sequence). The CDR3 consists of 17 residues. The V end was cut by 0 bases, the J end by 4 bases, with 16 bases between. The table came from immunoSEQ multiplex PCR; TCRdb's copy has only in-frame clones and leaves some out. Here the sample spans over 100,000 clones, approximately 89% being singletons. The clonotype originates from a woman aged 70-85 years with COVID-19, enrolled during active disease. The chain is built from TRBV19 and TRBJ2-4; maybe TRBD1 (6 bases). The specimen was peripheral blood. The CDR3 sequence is CASSIEAPQGKKNIQYF. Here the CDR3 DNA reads TGTGCCAGTAGTATAGAAGCCCCCCAGGGGAAGAAAAACATTCAGTACTTC.